A single sample gave rise to the 14 T cell receptor beta chains below, sequenced in a study of T cells in Graves' hyperthyroidism and ophthalmopathy. TCR beta CDR3 regions were amplified from RNA transcripts. During a first-round RT-PCR of the TCR CDR3, the HTBI primer set was used. TCRdb re-analysed the multiplex PCR reads in MiXCR, keeping a single row per CDR3 protein. Of more than 95,000 distinct CDR3 sequences in the sample, 40% to 50% are singletons; the top ten hold approximately 24%. The sequencing input was blood. The receptors were sampled from a man in his forties or fifties with Graves' hyperthyroidism.

This clonotype was picked up many times. CDR3 loop: CASSQSSGRISYEQYF. The CDR3 DNA reads TGTGCCAGCAGCCAATCTAGCGGGAGGATCTCCTACGAGCAGTACTTC. This chain uses TRBV5-4 with TRBJ2-7, with 11 bases that match TRBD2. J gave up 0 bases and V 4 bases, and 6 bases lay outside the gene matches. The CDR3 spans 16 residues. Germline lookup yields CDR1 SGHNT and CDR2 YYREEE (reference sequence).

Turning to this clonotype: A junction boundary mismatches the germline segment, possibly from a read error. The chain employs TRBV20-1 and TRBJ1-1; tentative D call: TRBD1 (5 bases). Looked up from germline, CDR1 is DFQATT and CDR2 is SNEGSKA (reference sequence). This CDR3 region has 12 residues. CDR3 protein: CSARERGTRPIF. In DNA, the CDR3 is TGCAGTGCTAGAGAACGGGGGACTAGACCTATCTTT.

The chain uses TRBV18 and TRBJ1-6; D is undetermined. Germline values: CDR1 KGHSH, CDR2 LQKENI. This CDR3 comprises 13 residues. V was shortened by 3 bases and J by 7 bases, with 7 bases between the two germline ends. The CDR3 region is CASSPAVNSPLHF. CDR3 coding DNA: TGTGCCAGCTCACCGGCCGTCAATTCACCCCTCCACTTT.

The chain recombines TRBV20-1 with TRBJ2-3; perhaps TRBD1 as D (5 bases). TRBJ1-2 matches the DNA end more closely, so the J call is doubtful. The CDR3 is 13 amino acids. Germline V CDR1 and CDR2: DFQATT, SNEGSKA (reference sequence). The CDR3 here is CSARGVPNYGYTF. Written as DNA, the CDR3 is TGCAGTGCTAGGGGGGTTCCTAACTATGGCTACACCTTC.

This chain links TRBV7-9 with TRBJ2-3; D remains unclear. The CDR3 covers 14 residues. Trimming pared 5 bases from V and 6 bases from J, leaving 15 bases between. The germline CDR1 and CDR2 sequences are SEHNR and FQNEAQ (reference sequence). CDR3 region: CASSLGQTVDTQYF. The CDR3 nucleotides are TGTGCCAGCAGCCTAGGGCAGACTGTGGATACGCAGTATTTT.

Only a few counts were recorded for this clonotype. This chain links TRBV30 with TRBJ1-1; perhaps TRBD1 as D (5 bases). V gave up 3 bases and J gave up 0 bases, with 8 bases separating them. CDR1 is GTSNPN, CDR2 SVGIG, per germline (reference sequence). The CDR3 loop spans 13 amino acids. In DNA form, the CDR3 reads TGTGCCTGGAGGCCAGGGATGAACACTGAAGCTTTCTTT. Translating it yields CAWRPGMNTEAFF.

This clonotype has more than one count but fewer than ten. The V call is TRBV14, the J call TRBJ1-2; maybe TRBD1 (5 bases). With 7 bases removed from V and 4 bases from J, the gap between germline ends came to 28 bases. In germline, CDR1 is SGHDN, CDR2 FVKESK. The CDR3 is 18 amino acids. In DNA form, the CDR3 reads TGTGCCAGCATCCCCGGGGTGGCAGGGAAGGCTATCGGCTATGGCTACACCTTC. Protein: CASIPGVAGKAIGYGYTF.

In this sample, this clonotype turned up many times. This sequence joins TRBV30 and TRBJ1-2; D gene uncertain. The CDR3 is 11 residues long. V lost 1 base, J lost 8 bases, and 8 bases lay in between. The germline gives CDR1 GTSNPN, CDR2 SVGIG (reference sequence). DNA of the CDR3: TGTGCCTGGAGTGGTGCTGGGGGCTACACCTTC. Protein product: CAWSGAGGYTF. Filled out from reference TRBV30 and TRBJ1-2, the complete variable domain reads SQTIHQWPATLVQPVGSPLSLECTVEGTSNPNLYWYRQAAGRGLQLLFYSVGIGQISSEVPQNLSASRPQDRQFILSSKKLLLSDSGFYLCAWSGAGGYTFGSGTRLTVV.

The chain's CDR3 is CAPEPGDTYGYTF. The CDR3 DNA sequence: TGTGCCCCGGAGCCGGGGGACACCTATGGCTACACCTTC. This chain joins TRBV7-2 and TRBJ1-2, with TRBD1 as a possible D gene (6 bases). The CDR3 has 13 residues. V was shortened by 11 bases and J by 4 bases, with 17 bases between the two germline ends. Looked up from germline, CDR1 is SGHTA and CDR2 is FQGNSA.

Details on this clonotype: A much larger clone differs by one base, so this may be a read error. It is likely a read error, because the conserved phenylalanine at the end of the CDR3 is missing. The chain employs TRBV5-4 and TRBJ2-3, with D possibly matching TRBD2 (5 bases). Trimming pared 5 bases from V and 7 bases from J, leaving 14 bases between. Germline CDR1 and CDR2: SGHNT and YYREEE (reference sequence). There are 13 residues in the CDR3. CDR3 amino acids: CASSYRDHNTQYC. CDR3 in DNA: TGTGCCAGCAGTTACCGGGATCACAATACGCAGTATTGT.

The rearrangement joins TRBV7-2 to TRBJ2-2, with 13 bases that match TRBD2. V shed 4 bases and J 6 bases; nucleotides not matched to a gene: 17. This CDR3 has 20 residues. The germline V gene has CDR1 SGHTA and CDR2 FQGNSA. CDR3 nucleotides: TGTGCCAGCAGCTCAGCCGGGACTAGCGGGATCCGTTGGTTTCCCGGGGAGCTGTTTTTT. Translation: CASSSAGTSGIRWFPGELFF.

A remark on this clonotype: A much larger clone differs from this one at a single base, so this may be a read error. The V call is TRBV10-3, the J call TRBJ1-5; 7 nucleotides agree with TRBD1. J was trimmed by 6 bases and V by 2 bases; bases with no gene match: 7. Germline V gives CDR1 ENHRY, CDR2 SYGVKD. The CDR3 runs to 15 residues. CDR3: CAISEGITGVQPQHF. The CDR3 nucleotides are TGTGCCATCAGTGAGGGAATAACAGGGGTTCAGCCCCAGCATTTT.

About this clonotype itself: An end of the junction differs from the germline gene, which may be a read error. V is TRBV2 and J is TRBJ2-7, with D perhaps matching TRBD2 (7 bases). CDR3 length: 15 residues. Per the germline V gene, CDR1 is SNHLY and CDR2 is FYNNEI. The CDR3 DNA follows: TGTGCCAGCAGTGACTGGGGGGGGGACACCGGGGAGCTGTACTTC. Translating gives CASSDWGGDTGELYF.

Note on this clonotype: This CDR3 fails to terminate in the conserved phenylalanine or tryptophan, so it likely reflects a read error. The chain recombines TRBV19 with TRBJ2-5; D gene unclear. CDR1 and CDR2 (germline): LNHDA, SQIVND (reference sequence). The CDR3 has 13 amino acids. V gave up 5 bases and J gave up 0 bases, with 7 bases separating them. Here the CDR3 DNA reads TGTGCCAGTAGTGTCCAGGACCAAGAGACCCAGTACTTA. This encodes CASSVQDQETQYL.